The 13 T cell receptor beta chains below all came from one sample that was sequenced in a study of graft-versus-host responses after intestinal transplantation. Assay used: immunoSEQ multiplex PCR; TCRdb lists only in-frame clones, some missing. The sample includes roughly 120,000 clones, 85% to 95% of them seen just once. The antigens of these receptors remain unknown. The sequencing used unstimulated CD8+ T cells sorted from spleen or lymph node cells, collected before transplant. These TCRs come from a human donor who was the organ donor for an intestinal transplant.

The rearrangement joins TRBV20-1 to TRBJ2-7; D call uncertain. The CDR3 runs 10 residues. Germline V gene sequence: CDR1 DFQATT, CDR2 SNEGSKA (reference sequence). V lost 4 bases to trimming and J lost 3 bases, with 4 bases between them. The CDR3 region has the DNA TGCAGTGCTAACGGCTACGAGCAGTACTTC. It translates to CSANGYEQYF.

This clone was observed a handful of times. The chain uses TRBV27 and TRBJ1-1; no clear D gene. Germline V gives CDR1 MNHEY, CDR2 SMNVEV (reference sequence). With 4 bases removed from V and 3 bases from J, the gap between germline ends came to 3 bases. This CDR3 region has 11 residues. The DNA of the CDR3 is TGTGCCAGCAGTTCTCACACTGAAGCTTTCTTT. Amino acid sequence: CASSSHTEAFF.

The chain links TRBV5-1 to TRBJ2-7; 8 nucleotides match TRBD1. The CDR3 is 14 amino acids. Germline CDR1 reads SGHRS; CDR2 reads YFSETQ. Trimming took 2 bases from V and 3 from J; bases not matched to a gene: 4. This CDR3 reads CASSFGQGGYEQYF. The CDR3 DNA reads TGCGCCAGCAGCTTCGGACAGGGAGGCTACGAGCAGTACTTC.

The chain has TRBV10-3 and TRBJ2-6; either TRBD1 or TRBD2 may supply D (6 bases each). The germline CDR1 and CDR2 sequences are ENHRY and SYGVKD. The CDR3 spans 15 residues. The ends were cut back, 3 bases at V and 2 bases at J, with 8 bases in the middle. The CDR3, as DNA: TGTGCCATCAGTGAAGGGGGGCCTGGGGCCAACGTCCTGACTTTC. Translated, it gives CAISEGGPGANVLTF.

V gene TRBV6-5 combines with J gene TRBJ2-3; D unclear. The length of the CDR3 is 15 residues. Germline V gives CDR1 MNHEY, CDR2 SVGAGI. V was clipped by 0 bases and J by 2 bases, with 9 bases between them. CDR3 residues: CASSYSPDFTDTQYF. The CDR3 coding sequence is TGTGCCAGCAGTTACTCGCCAGACTTCACAGATACGCAGTATTTT.

The chain joins TRBV7-9 to TRBJ2-5; 8 positions agree with TRBD2. This CDR3 contains 14 residues. J lost 1 base, V lost 3 bases, and 1 base had no gene match. Germline assignment: CDR1 SEHNR and CDR2 FQNEAQ (reference sequence). CDR3 amino acids: CASSFSGVQETQYF. Here the CDR3 DNA reads TGTGCCAGCAGCTTTAGCGGGGTCCAAGAGACCCAGTACTTC.

This clone occurred a few times. V usage is TRBV6-6 and J usage is TRBJ2-7; 10 bases fit TRBD2. Germline CDR1 is MNHNY and CDR2 is SVGAGI (reference sequence). The CDR3 covers 14 residues. V trimming: 7 bases; J trimming: 0 bases; junction bases outside the gene matches: 3. CDR3 in amino acids: CASTPSGSSYEQYF. DNA of the CDR3: TGTGCCAGCACCCCTAGCGGGAGCTCCTACGAGCAGTACTTC.

This clone was detected only a few times. The rearrangement uses TRBV7-2 and TRBJ2-1; 10 nucleotides line up with TRBD2. The V segment lost 2 bases and the J segment 8 bases; nucleotides outside the gene matches: 0. Germline V gene data show CDR1 as SGHTA and CDR2 as FQGNSA. The CDR3 contains 13 residues. The CDR3 here is CASSLLAGDEQFF. CDR3 nucleotides: TGTGCCAGCAGCTTACTAGCGGGAGATGAGCAGTTCTTC.

The chain recombines TRBV4-1 with TRBJ2-3; 12 bases line up with TRBD2. Germline V gene sequence: CDR1 MGHRA, CDR2 YSYEKL. The junction had 5 bases not matched to a gene; V was cut back by 0 bases and J by 4 bases. The CDR3 sequence is 17 residues long. CDR3 sequence reads: CASSQDQTSGRADTQYF. CDR3 bases: TGCGCCAGCAGCCAAGATCAGACTAGCGGGAGAGCAGATACGCAGTATTTT.

J is TRBJ1-1 and V is TRBV4-1; 8 bases are a match to TRBD1. Trimming removed 4 bases from V and 8 bases from J; junction bases left unmatched: 12. Germline values: CDR1 MGHRA, CDR2 YSYEKL. CDR3 length equals 15 residues. This chain's CDR3 is CASSLLEEDRAEAFF. Here the CDR3 DNA reads TGCGCCAGCAGCCTCTTAGAGGAGGACAGGGCGGAAGCTTTCTTT.

The rearrangement joins TRBV4-1 to TRBJ2-3; D is possibly TRBD2 (5 bases). Germline CDR1 is MGHRA and CDR2 is YSYEKL. V was trimmed by 1 base and J by 10 bases, leaving 12 bases between them. This CDR3 is 13 amino acids long. The CDR3 DNA sequence: TGCGCCAGCAGCCAAGGAGGGCCCACTTCGCAGTATTTT. The encoded protein is CASSQGGPTSQYF.

This chain joins TRBV6-5 and TRBJ1-1; D uncertain. Trimming left V 5 bases short and J 7 bases short, with 11 bases between. CDR3 length equals 12 residues. In germline, CDR1 is MNHEY, CDR2 SVGAGI. In nucleotides, the CDR3 is TGTGCCAGCAGTCCATGGCAAGTTGAAGCTTTCTTT. It codes for CASSPWQVEAFF.

The chain employs TRBV28 and TRBJ1-1, with D possibly TRBD1 on 6 matching bases. The germline V gene has CDR1 MDHEN and CDR2 SYDVKM. This CDR3 has 17 residues. Deletions cut 4 bases from V and 5 bases from J, with 23 bases between. In DNA form, the CDR3 reads TGTGCCAGCAGTTCAACTCACCCGACAGGCTATGGGACTGAAGCTTTCTTT. Its translation is CASSSTHPTGYGTEAFF.